This TCR beta chain was recorded in a study of shared clonotypes between healthy human individuals. Trimming cost V 2 bases and J 5 bases, with 9 bases left between them. CDR1 and CDR2 (germline): LGHNA, YSLEER. CDR3 size: 14 residues. Comment on this clone: No antigen is known for it.

Sequencing used immunoSEQ multiplex PCR; TCRdb keeps in-frame clones, though not all of them. This sample has about 2.4 million clones; 85% to 95% occur once, and the top ten carry roughly 0.13%. Study results and limitations: Sampling used blood alone; tissue repertoires probably differ. About 4.5% of naive CD4 clonotypes were common to a handful of donors.

The chain uses TRBV4-3 and TRBJ2-2, with a weak D call TRBD1 (6 bases). Sequences were obtained from naive CD4+ T cells sorted from blood. Subset: CD45RA+ positively selected. The clonotype comes from a man aged 18-30 years in good health. CDR3 in DNA: TGCGCCAGCAGCCAAAACAGGGAGACCGGGGAGCTGTTTTTT. It specifies CASSQNRETGELFF.